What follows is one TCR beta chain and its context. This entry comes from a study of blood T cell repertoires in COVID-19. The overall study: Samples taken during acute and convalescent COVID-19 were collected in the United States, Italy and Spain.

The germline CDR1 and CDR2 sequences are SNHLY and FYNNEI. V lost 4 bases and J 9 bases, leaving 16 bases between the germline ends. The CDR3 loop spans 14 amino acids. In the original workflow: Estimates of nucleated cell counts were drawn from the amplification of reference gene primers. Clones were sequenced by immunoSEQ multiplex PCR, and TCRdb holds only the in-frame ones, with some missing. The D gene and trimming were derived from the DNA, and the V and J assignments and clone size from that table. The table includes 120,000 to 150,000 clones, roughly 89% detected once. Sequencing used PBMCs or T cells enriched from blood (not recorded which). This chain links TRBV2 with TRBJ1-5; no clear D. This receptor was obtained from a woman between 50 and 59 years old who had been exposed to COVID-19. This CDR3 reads CASSGRSGGRPQHF. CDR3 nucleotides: TGTGCCAGCAGTGGGCGGTCTGGCGGGAGGCCCCAGCATTTT.